These 14 T cell receptor beta chains were all obtained from the same sample, sequenced in a study of cytomegalovirus exposure and HLA in healthy donors. PCR employed 60 Vbeta and 13 Jbeta primers. The assay was immunoSEQ multiplex PCR, and TCRdb's table has in-frame clones only and misses some. The sample yields some 150,000 clones, about 75% seen once. The sequencing input was PBMCs. The receptor set was obtained from a man in his fifties or sixties in good health and CMV-seronegative.

The table lists this clone with a few counts. J is TRBJ2-1 and V is TRBV29-1; no firm D call. This CDR3 has 15 residues. The V end was cut by 0 bases, the J end by 6 bases, with 15 bases between. The germline gives CDR1 SQVTM, CDR2 ANQGSEA. CDR3 DNA: TGCAGCGTTGAAGAAGGAGTGACGGCCCGCAATGAGCAGTTCTTC. This translates into CSVEEGVTARNEQFF.

A few counts support this clone. The chain employs TRBV7-8 and TRBJ2-7, with 13 bases aligning to TRBD2. Germline values: CDR1 SGHVS, CDR2 FQNEAQ. V dropped 5 bases and J dropped 1; count of bases not matched to a gene: 5. The CDR3 totals 16 residues. This CDR3 is CASSGGLAGPSYEQYF. The CDR3 nucleotides are TGTGCCAGCAGCGGGGGACTAGCGGGGCCATCCTACGAGCAGTACTTC. The full variable domain, rest sourced from reference TRBV7-8 and TRBJ2-7, is GAGVSQSPRYKVAKRGQDVALRCDPISGHVSLFWYQQALGQGPEFLTYFQNEAQLDKSGLPSDRFFAERPEGSVSTLKIQRTQQEDSAVYLCASSGGLAGPSYEQYFGPGTRLTVT.

The genes are TRBV30 and TRBJ2-1; maybe TRBD1 (5 bases). Trimming removed 0 bases from V and 9 bases from J, with 15 bases in between. CDR3 length: 14 amino acids. The germline V gene encodes CDR1 GTSNPN and CDR2 SVGIG (reference sequence). The CDR3: CAWSVGQVGSEQFF. Here the CDR3 DNA reads TGTGCCTGGAGTGTAGGACAAGTAGGCAGTGAGCAGTTCTTC.

The chain carries TRBV7-2 and TRBJ2-3; 10 bases fit TRBD2. Germline V gene lookup returns CDR1 SGHTA and CDR2 FQGNSA. J lost 2 bases, V lost 1 base, and 6 bases had no gene match. The CDR3 covers 17 residues. The CDR3 is CASSLVPSGSTTDTQYF. CDR3 sequence (DNA): TGTGCCAGCAGCTTAGTCCCTAGCGGGAGCACCACAGATACGCAGTATTTT.

The V gene is TRBV4-3, the J gene TRBJ2-3; the match to TRBD1 covers 8 bases. There are 19 residues in the CDR3. Germline CDR1 LGHNA, CDR2 YSLEER. J gave up 1 base and V 0 bases, and 12 bases lay outside the gene matches. CDR3 sequence reads: CASSQDLGTGSPGTDTQYF. DNA of the CDR3: TGCGCCAGCAGCCAAGATCTCGGGACAGGTTCGCCTGGCACAGATACGCAGTATTTT.

This clone turned up a few times. The CDR3 nucleotides read TGTGCCAGCAGCCCACTACTACAGGGGCCAGATACGCAGTATTTT. Translated, it gives CASSPLLQGPDTQYF. This chain links TRBV9 with TRBJ2-3; 7 bases map to TRBD1. CDR1 and CDR2 from the germline V gene are SGDLS and YYNGEE. The CDR3 covers 15 residues. Trimming removed 4 bases from V and 4 bases from J; junction bases left unmatched: 9.

The chain carries TRBV4-1 and TRBJ1-1; D is unclear. Germline V gene data show CDR1 as MGHRA and CDR2 as YSYEKL. This CDR3 contains 15 residues. V dropped 1 base and J dropped 0 bases, with 9 bases sitting between them. CDR3 residues: CASSQVPSLNTEAFF. In DNA, the CDR3 is TGCGCCAGCAGCCAAGTCCCCAGTTTGAACACTGAAGCTTTCTTT.

This chain links TRBV30 with TRBJ2-6, with TRBD2 as a possible D gene (5 bases). In germline, CDR1 is GTSNPN, CDR2 SVGIG (reference sequence). Trimming took off 2 bases at V and 4 bases at J, with 9 bases between the two ends. This CDR3 has 14 amino acids. CDR3: CAWSPPGGANVLTF. CDR3 in DNA: TGTGCCTGGAGTCCCCCGGGAGGGGCCAACGTCCTGACTTTC.

The V gene is TRBV28, the J gene TRBJ1-2; the match to TRBD1 covers 7 bases. V trimming: 6 bases; J trimming: 2 bases; junction bases outside the gene matches: 9. The CDR3 contains 15 residues. The germline gives CDR1 MDHEN, CDR2 SYDVKM. The DNA for the CDR3 is TGTGCCAGCAGCTCGGACAGGACGTCGAACTATGGCTACACCTTC. Translated, it gives CASSSDRTSNYGYTF.

V and J are TRBV7-2 and TRBJ2-7; the D gene is possibly TRBD1 (5 bases). The CDR3 is 13 amino acids. Germline V gene lookup returns CDR1 SGHTA and CDR2 FQGNSA. V lost 5 bases and J lost 5, with 13 bases in between. The CDR3 bases are TGTGCCAGCAGCCAAGAACAGGCCCACGAGCAGTACTTC. This translates into CASSQEQAHEQYF.

The V gene is TRBV29-1, the J gene TRBJ1-5; 10 bases line up with TRBD1. The CDR3 spans 12 residues. J was trimmed by 5 bases and V by 7 bases; bases with no gene match: 2. Germline loops: CDR1 SQVTM, CDR2 ANQGSEA. The CDR3 DNA is TGCAGCGCCGGGACAGGGGATCAGCCCCAGCATTTT. Amino acid sequence: CSAGTGDQPQHF.

CDR3 in amino acids: CASSPWGETGGGFYF. The CDR3 nucleotides are TGCGCCAGCAGCCCCTGGGGGGAGACAGGGGGCGGCTTCTACTTC. The J gene is TRBJ2-5, the V gene TRBV5-1; 10 bases agree with TRBD1. The CDR3 runs 15 residues. CDR1 is SGHRS and CDR2 is YFSETQ in the germline V gene. The V gene end was trimmed by 4 bases and the J gene end by 14 bases; junction bases not matched to a gene: 17.

The rearrangement links TRBV27 to TRBJ1-6, with 9 bases fitting TRBD1. V dropped 6 bases and J dropped 10; count of bases not matched to a gene: 7. This CDR3 contains 14 residues. Germline CDR1 and CDR2: MNHEY and SMNVEV (reference sequence). Here the CDR3 DNA reads TGTGCCAGCAGCCCCGGGACAGGGTGGTCACCCCTCCACTTT. Translation gives CASSPGTGWSPLHF.

This clone has only a few counts. The chain is built from TRBV30 and TRBJ2-2, with 9 bases identical to TRBD1. CDR1 is GTSNPN and CDR2 is SVGIG in the germline V gene (reference sequence). After removal of 3 bases from V and 5 bases from J, the junction contained 4 bases not matched to a gene. The CDR3 is 14 amino acids. The CDR3 DNA is TGTGCCTGGAGCCGGGACAGGGCAACCGGGGAGCTGTTTTTT. Its translation is CAWSRDRATGELFF.